Below, one T cell receptor (beta chain) is given with its context. Its specificity is unknown. Germline-derived CDR1 and CDR2 are MNHEY and SMNVEV (reference sequence). This CDR3 has 14 amino acids. Deletions cut 6 bases from V and 2 bases from J, with 14 bases between. TCRdb's copy holds only in-frame clones and misses some; the assay was immunoSEQ multiplex PCR. The table lists tens of thousands of clones, approximately 91% of them singletons. This specimen belongs to a study of stem cell transplantation in POMP-related autoinflammatory disease. As for the study in general: Neutrophil and platelet engraftment from the graft donor was 100% through one year after transplant. Notes on the study in general: PRAID patients trended toward lower TRB diversity and higher clonality in all analyzed T-cell subsets.

The sample consisted of CD4+ T cells from PBMCs, taken after stem cell transplantation. The source is a human patient with POMP-related autoinflammation and immune dysregulation (PRAID). Some T cells may originate from the graft donor. V usage is TRBV27 and J usage is TRBJ2-7; possible D gene TRBD1, 6 bases. For the CDR3, the DNA is TGTGCCAGCAGCCTAGACAGGAGCACCTACGAGCAGTACTTC. Its protein is CASSLDRSTYEQYF.